One sample yielded the 14 T cell receptor beta chains listed below, sequenced in a study of blood T cell repertoires in COVID-19. The method was immunoSEQ multiplex PCR; TCRdb's version includes in-frame clones alone and lacks a portion of them. The sample yields approximately 400,000 clones, around 86% seen once. Source material: PBMCs or T cells enriched from blood (not recorded which). These receptor sequences come from a woman aged 45 to 65 who had recovered from COVID-19.

This clone was recorded only once. This chain joins TRBV19 and TRBJ1-1, with TRBD1 matching 10 bases. V gave up 5 bases and J gave up 1 base; unmatched junction bases: 7. The germline V gene has CDR1 LNHDA and CDR2 SQIVND (reference sequence). The CDR3 loop spans 16 amino acids. DNA of the CDR3: TGTGCCAGTAGTGAAGGGGGACAGGGGTGGAACACTGAAGCTTTCTTT. Translation: CASSEGGQGWNTEAFF.

This sequence joins TRBV14 and TRBJ2-1; perhaps TRBD1 as D (6 bases). The V gene lost 3 bases and the J gene lost 5 bases, with 23 bases spanning the gap. CDR1 SGHDN and CDR2 FVKESK come from the germline V gene. CDR3 length equals 18 residues. The CDR3 spells CASSHLRGRGMVDNEQFF. The CDR3 nucleotides read TGTGCCAGCAGCCATTTGAGGGGCAGGGGAATGGTAGACAATGAGCAGTTCTTC.

The chain carries TRBV9 and TRBJ2-7; 12 bases align to TRBD2. V lost 5 bases and J lost 7; bases outside the gene matches: 10. Looked up from germline, CDR1 is SGDLS and CDR2 is YYNGEE. The CDR3 contains 15 residues. The CDR3 loop is CASSRTSGTSGEQYF. CDR3 sequence (DNA): TGTGCCAGCAGTCGAACCTCCGGGACTAGCGGGGAGCAGTACTTC.

This clone was seen a single time. The chain uses TRBV3-1 (or the pseudogene TRBV3-2) and TRBJ1-5; 9 bases line up with TRBD1. This CDR3 region has 20 residues. Losses at the gene ends were 1 base for V and 4 bases for J; bases not matched to a gene: 17. CDR1 is LGHDT and CDR2 is YNNKEL in the germline V gene (reference sequence). CDR3 region: CASSQASRPGQGVGNQPQHF. The CDR3 bases are TGTGCCAGCAGCCAAGCTTCCCGCCCGGGACAGGGAGTAGGAAATCAGCCCCAGCATTTT.

This clone was seen a single time. CDR3 amino acids: CASSHLAGSGEQYF. DNA of the CDR3: TGTGCCAGCAGCCACCTAGCGGGATCCGGAGAGCAGTACTTC. This chain joins TRBV3-1 (or the pseudogene TRBV3-2) and TRBJ2-7, with TRBD2 matching 9 bases. The CDR3 covers 14 residues. V gave up 3 bases and J gave up 7 bases; unmatched junction bases: 7. The V gene's germline CDR1 is LGHDT and CDR2 YNNKEL (reference sequence).

The chain links TRBV4-1 to TRBJ2-7, with a tentative D call TRBD2 (6 bases). Germline CDR1 reads MGHRA; CDR2 reads YSYEKL. The CDR3 has 15 residues. Trimming removed 0 bases from V and 4 bases from J, with 13 bases in between. The CDR3 here is CASSQENRDSYEQYF. In DNA, the CDR3 is TGCGCCAGCAGCCAAGAAAACCGGGACTCTTACGAGCAGTACTTC.

V gene TRBV11-2 combines with J gene TRBJ1-1, with D maybe TRBD1 (6 bases). Germline V gene sequence: CDR1 SGHAT, CDR2 FQNNGV. The V and J ends lost 0 bases and 6 bases respectively, with 8 bases between them. The CDR3 has 13 amino acids. The CDR3 sequence: CASSLDRGAEAFF. CDR3 bases: TGTGCCAGCAGCTTAGACAGGGGAGCTGAAGCTTTCTTT.

The J gene is TRBJ1-1, the V gene TRBV5-1, with unresolved D. CDR1 and CDR2 from the germline V gene are SGHRS and YFSETQ. This CDR3 contains 16 residues. Trimming removed 0 bases at V and 0 bases at J, with 12 bases between. In DNA, the CDR3 is TGCGCCAGCAGCTTGGAAGGAGGGCCGGTGAACACTGAAGCTTTCTTT. Amino acids: CASSLEGGPVNTEAFF.

The chain couples TRBV7-9 to TRBJ2-2; D remains ambiguous. The CDR3 totals 15 residues. The germline V gene has CDR1 SEHNR and CDR2 FQNEAQ (reference sequence). Deletions cut 0 bases from V and 5 bases from J, with 10 bases between. In DNA form, the CDR3 reads TGTGCCAGCAGCTTAGCCCTAGTAGAAACCGGGGAGCTGTTTTTT. Translating gives CASSLALVETGELFF.

Of note for this clone: The junction differs from germline at one of its ends, possibly a read error. This sequence joins TRBV5-1 and TRBJ2-7; 8 bases fit TRBD2. Germline V gene data show CDR1 as SGHRS and CDR2 as YFSETQ. There are 15 residues in the CDR3. In nucleotides, the CDR3 is TGCGCCACCAGCCCGGGGGGGGGAAGCTCCTACGAGCAGTACTTC. Its translation: CATSPGGGSSYEQYF.

The chain is built from TRBV6-5 and TRBJ1-2; D is unresolved. This CDR3 spans 13 amino acids. The V gene's germline CDR1 is MNHEY and CDR2 SVGAGI. V lost 6 bases, J lost 4 bases, and 12 bases lay in between. In DNA, the CDR3 is TGTGCCAGCAGCCCCACGACTCTCTATGGCTACACCTTC. As protein: CASSPTTLYGYTF.

This sequence joins TRBV2 and TRBJ1-1; 7 bases fit TRBD1. Losses at the gene ends were 5 bases for V and 6 bases for J; bases not matched to a gene: 6. Germline loops: CDR1 SNHLY, CDR2 FYNNEI. This CDR3 contains 13 residues. CDR3 sequence reads: CASSQGVRAEAFF. CDR3 bases: TGTGCCAGCAGTCAGGGGGTAAGGGCTGAAGCTTTCTTT.

The gene calls are TRBV11-3 and TRBJ1-1; perhaps TRBD1 as D (5 bases). CDR1 and CDR2 (germline): SGHNT, YENEEA. The CDR3 spans 13 residues. Trimming pared 1 base from V and 4 bases from J, leaving 7 bases between. CDR3 DNA sequence: TGTGCCAGCAGCTTAGCCGGGGGCACTGAAGCTTTCTTT. Encoded protein: CASSLAGGTEAFF. The full variable domain, rest sourced from reference TRBV11-3 and TRBJ1-1, is EAGVVQSPRYKIIEKKQPVAFWCNPISGHNTLYWYLQNLGQGPELLIRYENEEAVDDSQLPKDRFSAERLKGVDSTLKIQPAELGDSAVYLCASSLAGGTEAFFGQGTRLTVV.

V is TRBV12-3 or TRBV12-4 and J is TRBJ1-2; weak D call: TRBD1 (5 bases). V lost 1 base and J 2 bases, leaving 5 bases between the germline ends. CDR3 size: 13 residues. The DNA for the CDR3 is TGTGCCAGCAGTTTAGGACAGAACTATGGCTACACCTTC. Its translation: CASSLGQNYGYTF.